This TCR beta chain stems from a study of control samples from healthy donors and cancer patients. Profiling relied on immunoSEQ multiplex PCR, and the TCRdb table lists in-frame clones only, not all of them. The profile covers about 110,000 clones, with approximately 90% appearing a single time and roughly 15% taken by the ten largest. The specimen sequenced was blood. The TCR comes from a woman between 45 and 60 years old in good health.

The CDR3, as DNA: TGTGCCAGCTCACCGACAGGGGGCTCAGATACGCAGTATTTT. Protein sequence: CASSPTGGSDTQYF. The rearrangement links TRBV18 to TRBJ2-3; 10 nucleotides line up with TRBD1. The CDR3 runs 14 residues. V dropped 3 bases and J dropped 4; count of bases not matched to a gene: 1. The germline CDR1 and CDR2 sequences are KGHSH and LQKENI.